The 22 T cell receptor beta chains given below trace back to one sample, sequenced in a study of blood T cell repertoires in COVID-19. Libraries were prepared by immunoSEQ multiplex PCR; TCRdb keeps only in-frame clonotypes and omits some of them. The sample has approximately 71,000 clones; around 80% are singletons. Sequencing was done on a sample of peripheral blood. These receptors were taken from a man aged 55-75 years with active or convalescent COVID-19.

The chain combines TRBV5-1 with TRBJ1-4, with unresolved D. Germline V gene data show CDR1 as SGHRS and CDR2 as YFSETQ. This CDR3 spans 16 amino acids. V was clipped by 4 bases and J by 0 bases, with 13 bases between them. This CDR3 is CASSARRRTTNEKLFF. CDR3 sequence (DNA): TGCGCCAGCAGCGCCCGGCGGAGAACAACTAATGAAAAACTGTTTTTT. The whole variable domain, remainder taken from reference TRBV5-1 and TRBJ1-4, is KAGVTQTPRYLIKTRGQQVTLSCSPISGHRSVSWYQQTPGQGLQFLFEYFSETQRNKGNFPGRFSGRQFSNSRSEMNVSTLELGDSALYLCASSARRRTTNEKLFFGSGTQLSVL.

CDR3 coding DNA: TGCGCCAGCAGCCAAGAGGACAGAATGATGACCTACGAGCAGTACTTC. Protein product: CASSQEDRMMTYEQYF. The chain carries TRBV4-1 and TRBJ2-7; weak D call: TRBD1 (6 bases). Trimming shortened V by 0 bases and J by 2 bases, and 14 bases separated the two germline ends. The CDR3 has 16 residues. Germline V gene data show CDR1 as MGHRA and CDR2 as YSYEKL.

This rearrangement joins TRBV2 to TRBJ1-3, with D maybe TRBD1 (5 bases). Germline values: CDR1 SNHLY, CDR2 FYNNEI. V was clipped by 6 bases and J by 1 base, with 16 bases between them. The CDR3 has 16 amino acids. For the CDR3, the DNA is TGTGCCAGCAGGGTGGGCGGGGCCGATTCTGGAAACACCATATATTTT. It codes for CASRVGGADSGNTIYF.

This clone was observed once. CDR3 region: CASSENLITDTQYF. CDR3 bases: TGTGCCAGCAGTGAGAATCTAATCACAGATACGCAGTATTTT. V and J are TRBV2 and TRBJ2-3; D is unresolved. The ends were cut back, 3 bases at V and 2 bases at J, with 9 bases in the middle. Germline-derived CDR1 and CDR2 are SNHLY and FYNNEI. The CDR3 loop spans 14 amino acids. Variable domain in full (rest from reference TRBV2 and TRBJ2-3): EPEVTQTPSHQVTQMGQEVILRCVPISNHLYFYWYRQILGQKVEFLVSFYNNEISEKSEIFDDQFSVERPDGSNFTLKIRSTKLEDSAMYFCASSENLITDTQYFGPGTRLTVL.

This clone counts as medium-sized. This chain uses TRBV2 with TRBJ1-2, with 8 bases identical to TRBD1. The CDR3 totals 13 residues. Per the germline V gene, CDR1 is SNHLY and CDR2 is FYNNEI. Unmatched junction bases numbered 2, after V lost 6 bases and J lost 2 bases. The CDR3 DNA reads TGTGCCAGCAGAAGACAGGGGAACTATGGCTACACCTTC. Translated, it gives CASRRQGNYGYTF.

This chain joins TRBV6-5 and TRBJ1-1; D possibly corresponds to TRBD1 (6 bases). The CDR3 has 14 amino acids. Germline V gives CDR1 MNHEY, CDR2 SVGAGI. Deletions cut 5 bases from V and 0 bases from J, with 10 bases between. This chain's CDR3 is CASSRGGMNTEAFF. CDR3 in DNA: TGTGCCAGCAGTAGGGGGGGGATGAACACTGAAGCTTTCTTT.

CDR3 sequence (DNA): TGTGCCAGCTCATCCGGGACTAGCGGGGGATCCGAGACCCAGTACTTC. The encoded protein is CASSSGTSGGSETQYF. J is TRBJ2-5 and V is TRBV18, with TRBD2 matching 14 bases. The germline V gene encodes CDR1 KGHSH and CDR2 LQKENI. Trimming at V came to 5 bases and at J to 5 bases, leaving 7 bases not matched to a gene. This CDR3 spans 16 amino acids.

The chain couples TRBV6-2 or TRBV6-3 to TRBJ2-7, with TRBD2 matching over 9 bases. The CDR3 covers 15 residues. Per the germline V gene, CDR1 is MNHEY and CDR2 is SVGEGT. V lost 2 bases and J lost 2; bases outside the gene matches: 4. The CDR3 reads CASSYLGLAPYEQYF. The CDR3, as DNA: TGTGCCAGCAGTTACCTGGGACTAGCCCCCTACGAGCAGTACTTC.

The chain uses TRBV28 and TRBJ1-1; D unresolved. This CDR3 contains 13 residues. V lost 7 bases and J lost 5, with 14 bases in between. Germline lookup yields CDR1 MDHEN and CDR2 SYDVKM. Written as DNA, the CDR3 is TGTGCCAGCATGGGAGTCGGGGAAACTGAAGCTTTCTTT. It encodes CASMGVGETEAFF. The full variable domain, completed using reference TRBV28 and TRBJ1-1, is DVKVTQSSRYLVKRTGEKVFLECVQDMDHENMFWYRQDPGLGLRLIYFSYDVKMKEKGDIPEGYSVSREKKERFSLILESASTNQTSMYLCASMGVGETEAFFGQGTRLTVV.

The J gene is TRBJ2-7, the V gene TRBV4-1; TRBD2 is a possible D gene (5 bases). This CDR3 region has 16 residues. V lost 3 bases and J 7 bases, leaving 22 bases between the germline ends. Germline values: CDR1 MGHRA, CDR2 YSYEKL. CDR3: CASSHPRGDPSGEQYF. The DNA for the CDR3 is TGCGCCAGCAGCCATCCTCGGGGTGACCCGTCTGGGGAGCAGTACTTC.

This clone came up once. The CDR3 region is CASSLGSRAGANVLTF. For the CDR3, the DNA is TGTGCCAGCAGCTTAGGGTCCAGGGCCGGGGCCAACGTCCTGACTTTC. The chain has TRBV7-3 and TRBJ2-6, with a weak D call TRBD1 (5 bases). CDR1 is SGHTA and CDR2 is FQGTGA in the germline V gene. V lost 2 bases, J lost 4 bases, and 12 bases lay in between. This CDR3 contains 16 residues.

The chain employs TRBV10-3 and TRBJ1-4; 8 bases match TRBD1. The CDR3 length is 16 residues. Germline CDR1 ENHRY, CDR2 SYGVKD. The V segment lost 2 bases and the J segment 4 bases; nucleotides outside the gene matches: 6. The CDR3 bases are TGTGCCATCAGTGAGGCAGGGGGCATCGGTAATGAAAAACTGTTTTTT. Translating it yields CAISEAGGIGNEKLFF.

The V call is TRBV7-2, the J call TRBJ2-1; TRBD1 is a possible D gene (6 bases). Germline CDR1 SGHTA, CDR2 FQGNSA. V was trimmed by 2 bases and J by 3 bases, leaving 11 bases between them. CDR3 length equals 15 residues. CDR3 in DNA: TGTGCCAGCAGCTTAACCCCGGACAGCTACAATGAGCAGTTCTTC. Protein sequence: CASSLTPDSYNEQFF.

The chain has TRBV4-1 and TRBJ2-5, with 10 bases matching TRBD2. Germline loops: CDR1 MGHRA, CDR2 YSYEKL. The length of the CDR3 is 16 residues. Unmatched junction bases numbered 6, after V lost 0 bases and J lost 5 bases. In nucleotides, the CDR3 is TGCGCCAGCAGCCAAGATGGGGGGGGACTAGCGGAGACCCAGTACTTC. Its translation: CASSQDGGGLAETQYF.

This clone was detected many times. The chain carries TRBV27 and TRBJ1-3; tentatively, D is TRBD1 (5 bases). CDR3 length: 15 residues. V was clipped by 1 base and J by 0 bases, with 7 bases between them. In germline, CDR1 is MNHEY, CDR2 SMNVEV (reference sequence). CDR3 nucleotides: TGTGCCAGCAGTTTATGGGGGGGCTCTGGAAACACCATATATTTT. Protein product: CASSLWGGSGNTIYF.

The chain carries TRBV4-2 and TRBJ2-7; D is possibly TRBD2 (6 bases). V was cut by 1 base and J by 1 base, with 11 bases left in between. The V gene's germline CDR1 is LGHNA and CDR2 YNFKEQ. CDR3 size: 15 residues. CDR3 residues: CASSQGIGGSYEQYF. For the CDR3, the DNA is TGTGCCAGCAGCCAAGGCATCGGGGGATCCTACGAGCAGTACTTC.

V gene TRBV5-1 combines with J gene TRBJ2-5, with 15 positions matching TRBD2. The CDR3 totals 19 residues. Germline V gives CDR1 SGHRS, CDR2 YFSETQ. V dropped 4 bases and J dropped 7; count of bases not matched to a gene: 17. The CDR3, as DNA: TGCGCCAGCAGCCAACAACCGGGACTAGCGGGGGGTCTGGGAGGGACCCAGTACTTC. It encodes CASSQQPGLAGGLGGTQYF.

The CDR3 bases are TGTGCCAGCAGTTACTCGTTACATTACGAGCAGTACTTC. The encoded protein is CASSYSLHYEQYF. The chain carries TRBV6-2 or TRBV6-3 and TRBJ2-7; D uncertain. CDR1 is MNHEY and CDR2 is SVGEGT in the germline V gene. This CDR3 has 13 amino acids. V shed 0 bases and J shed 4 bases, with 7 bases lying between them.

This sequence joins TRBV6-5 and TRBJ2-5; 8 positions agree with TRBD1. Trimming cost V 7 bases and J 4 bases; bases outside gene matches: 11. There are 15 residues in the CDR3. Germline CDR1 MNHEY, CDR2 SVGAGI. CDR3 coding DNA: TGTGCCAGCACCCCCTTCGGCAGGGGGCGAGAGACCCAGTACTTC. Its protein is CASTPFGRGRETQYF.

This clone was found once. This chain uses TRBV9 with TRBJ1-1, with D maybe TRBD1 (5 bases). CDR1 is SGDLS, CDR2 YYNGEE, per germline. Trimming shortened V by 1 base and J by 0 bases, and 25 bases separated the two germline ends. CDR3 length: 20 amino acids. In DNA form, the CDR3 reads TGTGCCAGCAGCGTAAGGGCTCATTCGGCAGGGCCCTACATGAACACTGAAGCTTTCTTT. Protein: CASSVRAHSAGPYMNTEAFF.

This chain uses TRBV4-1 with TRBJ2-7, with TRBD1 matching over 12 bases. This CDR3 is 15 amino acids long. Germline V gene lookup returns CDR1 MGHRA and CDR2 YSYEKL. J lost 4 bases, V lost 1 base, and 2 bases had no gene match. Written as DNA, the CDR3 is TGCGCCAGCAGCCAAGGGGACAGGGGGCTTTACGAGCAGTACTTC. Protein product: CASSQGDRGLYEQYF.

The sample holds many counts of this clone. The chain combines TRBV19 with TRBJ2-5; TRBD1 matches 10 bases. The CDR3 contains 14 residues. Germline values: CDR1 LNHDA, CDR2 SQIVND (reference sequence). V was pared by 9 bases and J by 5 bases, with 9 bases of the junction left unmatched. The CDR3 DNA sequence: TGTGCCAGCAGAGACAGGGGGCGCGGGGAGACCCAGTACTTC. Amino acids: CASRDRGRGETQYF.